This TCR beta chain was sequenced during a study of shared clonotypes between healthy human individuals. Notes on the study in general: How much donors shared clonotypes was expected to be affected by sequencing depth. Larger estimated richness was generally seen in naive subsets than in memory subsets.

The repertoire was sequenced with immunoSEQ multiplex PCR; TCRdb's copy has only in-frame clones and lacks some. The sample holds about 2.2 million clones, over 85% seen once. The germline V gene has CDR1 SGHRS and CDR2 YFSETQ. The CDR3 spans 15 residues. V lost 0 bases to trimming and J lost 2 bases; unmatched junction nucleotides: 1. Selected positively for CCR7 and CD45RO-negative, naive CD8 cells excluded terminally differentiated effector memory CD45RA+ cells. A note on this clone: Antigen specificity is unknown.

The V and J genes are TRBV5-1 and TRBJ2-7; 11 bases match TRBD2. Source material: naive CD8+ T cells from PBMCs. The sequence was obtained from a man younger than 30 in good health. Some clones in this sample may be carry-over from other donors' samples. CDR3 DNA: TGCGCCAGCAGCTTGGAACTAGCGGGAGCCTACGAGCAGTACTTC. It is translated as CASSLELAGAYEQYF.